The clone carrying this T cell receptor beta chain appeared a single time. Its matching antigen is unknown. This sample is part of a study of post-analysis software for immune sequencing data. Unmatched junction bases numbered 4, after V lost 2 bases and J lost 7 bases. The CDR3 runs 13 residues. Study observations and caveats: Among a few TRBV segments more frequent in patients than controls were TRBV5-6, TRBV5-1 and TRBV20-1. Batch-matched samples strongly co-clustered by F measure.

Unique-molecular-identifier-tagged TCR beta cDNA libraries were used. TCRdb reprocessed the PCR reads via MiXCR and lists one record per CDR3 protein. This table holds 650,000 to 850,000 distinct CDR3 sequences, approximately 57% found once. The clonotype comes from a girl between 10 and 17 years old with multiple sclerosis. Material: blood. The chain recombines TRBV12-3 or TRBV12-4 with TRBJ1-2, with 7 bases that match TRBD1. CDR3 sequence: CASSLRGRGGYTF. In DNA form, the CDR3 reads TGTGCCAGCAGTTTAAGGGGGCGAGGTGGCTACACCTTC.